These T cell receptor beta chains were read from a single sample in a study of response to subunit inactivated influenza vaccine. TCRdb passed the RT-PCR reads through MiXCR, listing each CDR3 protein once. The table lists 450,000 to 600,000 distinct CDR3 sequences, 7.5% to 8.5% of them singletons, with 10% to 15% in the top ten. This specimen was PBMCs from blood, taken around 25 months after vaccination. The receptors stem from a man aged 50-75 years who received an inactivated influenza vaccine. Each CDR3 is given with its conserved first and last residue. The order of the fields is V gene, clone size, D gene, J gene, CDR3 protein, CDR3 DNA. D genes are given only for firm matches. The listing skips clone size in some rows; elsewhere it reads once, few, many or a size class.

>TRBV4-3|few|.|TRBJ2-1
CASSQVPSGSYNEQFF
TGCGCCAGCAGCCAAGTCCCCAGCGGGTCCTACAATGAGCAGTTCTTC
>TRBV20-1|.|TRBD1|TRBJ2-1
CRSPGQGGNEQFF
TGCAGATCTCCGGGACAGGGAGGCAATGAGCAGTTCTTC
>TRBV6-2/TRBV6-3|many|.|TRBJ2-2
CASSYRRVTGELFF
TGTGCCAGCAGTTATCGACGGGTCACCGGGGAGCTGTTTTTT
>TRBV12-3/TRBV12-4|.|TRBD1|TRBJ1-1
CASSRTGRTEAFF
TGTGCCAGCAGTCGGACAGGGCGGACTGAAGCTTTCTTT
>TRBV12-3/TRBV12-4|few|.|TRBJ1-1
CASSLTRALEAFF
TGTGCCAGCAGTTTAACCAGGGCCCTTGAAGCTTTCTTT
>TRBV20-1|.|TRBD2|TRBJ2-7
CSAQGTSFYPYEQYF
TGCAGTGCCCAAGGGACTAGTTTTTACCCCTACGAGCAGTACTTC
>TRBV28|.|.|TRBJ2-1
CAINRASAYNEQFF
TGTGCCATCAACAGGGCCAGCGCCTACAATGAGCAGTTCTTC
>TRBV5-1|few|TRBD1|TRBJ2-2
CASSLRQGEAGELFF
TGCGCCAGCAGCTTGAGACAGGGTGAGGCCGGGGAGCTGTTTTTT
>TRBV29-1|many|.|TRBJ2-5
CSVETGETQYF
TGCAGCGTTGAAACTGGAGAGACCCAGTACTTC
>TRBV4-2|.|TRBD1|TRBJ1-3
CASTQGQAASGNTIYF
TGTGCCAGCACCCAGGGACAGGCCGCCTCTGGAAACACCATATATTTT
>TRBV18|many|TRBD2|TRBJ2-5
CASSPGLAGGNQETQYF
TGTGCCAGCTCACCCGGACTAGCGGGGGGGAATCAAGAGACCCAGTACTTC
>TRBV6-2/TRBV6-3|.|.|TRBJ2-3
CASSRITTDTQYF
TGTGCCAGCAGTCGGATCACCACAGATACGCAGTATTTT
>TRBV20-1|few|TRBD2|TRBJ2-1
CSARDLAGGYNEQFF
TGCAGTGCTAGAGACCTAGCGGGAGGCTACAATGAGCAGTTCTTC
>TRBV7-9|few|TRBD1|TRBJ2-7
CASSGLNRDRSSYEQYF
TGTGCCAGCAGCGGCCTCAACCGGGACAGAAGCTCCTACGAGCAGTACTTC
>TRBV4-3|few|TRBD2|TRBJ2-7
CASSRGLVSYEQYF
TGCGCCAGCAGTAGGGGACTAGTCTCCTACGAGCAGTACTTC
>TRBV5-1|.|.|TRBJ2-5
CASSHQMETQYF
TGCGCCAGCAGCCACCAGATGGAGACCCAGTACTTC
>TRBV12-3/TRBV12-4|few|TRBD2|TRBJ2-3
CASSSTLSGGPTWDTQYF
TGTGCCAGCAGTTCCACACTTAGCGGGGGTCCGACTTGGGATACGCAGTATTTT
>TRBV20-1|.|.|TRBJ2-3
CSATRAGGASDTQYF
TGCAGTGCTACTCGAGCAGGAGGTGCATCAGATACGCAGTATTTT
>TRBV7-9|many|.|TRBJ2-2
CASRTENTGELFF
TGTGCCAGCCGGACAGAAAACACCGGGGAGCTGTTTTTT
>TRBV6-5|many|.|TRBJ2-5
CASSYSSYGAETQYF
TGTGCCAGCAGTTACTCGTCCTATGGGGCAGAGACCCAGTACTTC
>TRBV28|many|.|TRBJ2-1
CASSSRVNEQFF
TGTGCCAGCAGTTCCAGGGTCAATGAGCAGTTCTTC
>TRBV12-3/TRBV12-4|many|TRBD2|TRBJ2-5
CASSRLAGGLWETQYF
TGTGCCAGCAGTCGACTAGCGGGGGGGCTCTGGGAGACCCAGTACTTC
>TRBV20-1|many|TRBD1|TRBJ2-7
CSARLTSGTDFYEQYF
TGCAGTGCTAGATTAACCTCCGGGACAGACTTCTACGAGCAGTACTTC
>TRBV7-8|many|.|TRBJ1-2
CASSLVGGGYTF
TGTGCCAGCAGCTTAGTTGGGGGTGGCTACACCTTC
>TRBV27|few|TRBD1|TRBJ1-1
CASWTGDWNTEAFF
TGTGCCAGCTGGACAGGGGATTGGAACACTGAAGCTTTCTTT
>TRBV6-1|few|.|TRBJ1-2
CASSEAYGYTF
TGTGCCAGCAGTGAAGCGTATGGCTACACCTTC
>TRBV5-1|many|.|TRBJ2-7
CASSLAGAVEQYF
TGCGCCAGCAGCTTGGCGGGGGCCGTCGAGCAGTACTTC
>TRBV5-5|.|TRBD2|TRBJ2-1
CASSSSGGVYNEQFF
TGTGCCAGCAGCTCTAGCGGGGGGGTATACAATGAGCAGTTCTTC
>TRBV6-9|few|TRBD1|TRBJ2-7
CASSNRQGNSYEQYF
TGTGCCAGCAGCAACCGACAGGGGAACTCCTACGAGCAGTACTTC
>TRBV15|many|.|TRBJ2-3
CATSRALSGTQGAQYF
TGTGCCACCAGCAGAGCTTTATCCGGGACTCAAGGTGCGCAGTATTTT
>TRBV10-1|many|.|TRBJ2-2
CASSESYAGELFF
TGCGCCAGCAGTGAGTCTTACGCCGGGGAGCTGTTTTTT
>TRBV20-1|few|.|TRBJ2-7
CSASPLAGAKEQYF
TGCAGTGCTAGTCCTCTGGCGGGGGCGAAAGAGCAGTACTTC
>TRBV4-1|few|TRBD1|TRBJ1-3
CASSRQGADTIYF
TGCGCCAGCAGCAGACAGGGGGCGGACACCATATATTTT
>TRBV7-9|many|.|TRBJ2-5
CASSLAGGQETQYF
TGTGCCAGCAGCTTAGCGGGCGGACAAGAGACCCAGTACTTC
>TRBV4-3|few|.|TRBJ1-4
CASSQDSSGGGEKLFF
TGCGCCAGCAGCCAAGATTCATCCGGGGGTGGTGAAAAACTGTTTTTT
>TRBV7-9|few|TRBD2|TRBJ2-1
CASSLHLVGLTYNEQFF
TGTGCCAGCAGCTTACATCTTGTGGGACTAACGTACAATGAGCAGTTCTTC
>TRBV6-2/TRBV6-3|.|.|TRBJ2-7
CASRQPAQYEQYF
TGTGCCAGCAGACAACCAGCCCAGTACGAGCAGTACTTC